The rows below give T cell receptor beta chains drawn from one sample of a study of shared clonotypes between healthy human individuals. Profiled with immunoSEQ multiplex PCR; TCRdb holds only in-frame clones, not every one. The data contain approximately 100,000 clones, roughly two thirds of them seen just once; the ten biggest clones take up 24%. Sequencing input: memory CD8+ T cells sorted from blood. These receptors were obtained from a woman aged 30 to 39 in good health. The CDR3 runs from the conserved cysteine through the conserved F or W. The D gene is left open where the match is weak. Some rows mark clone size as missing; the rest say once, few, many or name a class of expanded clone.

clone_size	v_call	d_call	j_call	cdr3_nt	cdr3_aa
.	TRBV7-9	TRBD1	TRBJ1-1	TGTGCCAGCAGCTCCAGACAGGGACCAGAAGCTTTCTTT	CASSSRQGPEAFF
.	TRBV7-9	.	TRBJ2-4	TGTGCCAGCAGCTTACGCCGGGGCCACATTCAGTACTTC	CASSLRRGHIQYF
.	TRBV5-1	TRBD1	TRBJ2-7	TGCGCCAGCAGCCTCGGACAGGGACTCTCCTACGAGCAGTACTTC	CASSLGQGLSYEQYF
.	TRBV6-1	.	TRBJ2-4	TGTGCCAGCAGTGAAGCCCCGCTCATTCAGTACTTC	CASSEAPLIQYF
.	TRBV19	.	TRBJ1-2	TGTGCCAGTAGTATAGGGTGGAGTGGCTACACCTTC	CASSIGWSGYTF
.	TRBV10-3	.	TRBJ2-7	TGTGCCATCAATGATGGCCGGCCGTACGAGCAGTACTTC	CAINDGRPYEQYF
.	TRBV4-1	TRBD2	TRBJ2-1	TGCGCCAGCAGCCAAGCGGGACTAGCGAGCAATGAGCAGTTCTTC	CASSQAGLASNEQFF
.	TRBV27	TRBD1	TRBJ2-7	TGTGCCAGCAGTCCAGGGACAGACTACGAGCAGTACTTC	CASSPGTDYEQYF
.	TRBV7-9	.	TRBJ2-7	TGTGCCAGCAGCTGGGCCTACAGGGAATCAGACGAGCAGTACTTC	CASSWAYRESDEQYF
.	TRBV6-6	.	TRBJ1-2	TGTGCCAGCAGTTTCACAGTCCTGAACTATGGCTACACCTTC	CASSFTVLNYGYTF
few	TRBV6-6	TRBD1	TRBJ2-7	TGTGCCAGCAGCTGGACAGGGGACGAGCAGTACTTC	CASSWTGDEQYF
.	TRBV5-1	.	TRBJ1-2	TGCGCCAGCAGCTTGGCGACAGAGTATGGCTACACCTTC	CASSLATEYGYTF
.	TRBV7-8	TRBD1	TRBJ2-7	TGTGCCAGCAGAACATGGGGGACAGGGGGTTTCTACGAGCAGTACTTC	CASRTWGTGGFYEQYF
.	TRBV6-1	.	TRBJ2-7	TGTGCCAGCAGCCCCACCGGACCTTGGGGCGAGCAGTACTTC	CASSPTGPWGEQYF
few	TRBV25-1	TRBD1	TRBJ2-3	TGTGCCAGCACCCGAGGGGGCCGACAGGGGGAGGGCACAGATACGCAGTATTTT	CASTRGGRQGEGTDTQYF